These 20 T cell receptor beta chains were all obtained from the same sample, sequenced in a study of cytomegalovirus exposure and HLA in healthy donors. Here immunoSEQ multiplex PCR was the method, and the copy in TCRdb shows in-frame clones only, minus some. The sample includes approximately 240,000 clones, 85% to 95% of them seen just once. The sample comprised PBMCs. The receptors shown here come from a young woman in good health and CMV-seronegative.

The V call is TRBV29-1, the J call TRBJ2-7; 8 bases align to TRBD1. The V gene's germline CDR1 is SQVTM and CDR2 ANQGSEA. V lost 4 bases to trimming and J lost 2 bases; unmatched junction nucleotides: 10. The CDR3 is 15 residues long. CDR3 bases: TGCAGCGTTGTCGGTTCCGGGACAGGCCCCTACGAGCAGTACTTC. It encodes CSVVGSGTGPYEQYF.

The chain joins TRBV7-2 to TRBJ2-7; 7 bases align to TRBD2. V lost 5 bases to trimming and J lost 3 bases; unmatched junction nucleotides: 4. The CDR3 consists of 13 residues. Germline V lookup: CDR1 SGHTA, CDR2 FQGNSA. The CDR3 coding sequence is TGTGCCAGCAGCAGGGGACTACGCTACGAGCAGTACTTC. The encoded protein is CASSRGLRYEQYF.

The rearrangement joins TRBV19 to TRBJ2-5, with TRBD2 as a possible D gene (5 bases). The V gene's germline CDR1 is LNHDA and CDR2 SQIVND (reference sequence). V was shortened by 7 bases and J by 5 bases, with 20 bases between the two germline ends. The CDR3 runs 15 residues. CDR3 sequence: CASKAGISTAETQYF. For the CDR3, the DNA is TGTGCCAGTAAAGCCGGGATCTCCACCGCGGAGACCCAGTACTTC. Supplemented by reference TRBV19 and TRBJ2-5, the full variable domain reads DGGITQSPKYLFRKEGQNVTLSCEQNLNHDAMYWYRQDPGQGLRLIYYSQIVNDFQKGDIAEGYSVSREKKESFPLTVTSAQKNPTAFYLCASKAGISTAETQYFGPGTRLLVL.

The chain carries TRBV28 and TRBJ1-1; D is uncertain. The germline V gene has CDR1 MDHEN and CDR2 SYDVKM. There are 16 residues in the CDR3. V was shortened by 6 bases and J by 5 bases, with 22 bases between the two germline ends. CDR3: CASSNSGVEEKTEAFF. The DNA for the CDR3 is TGTGCCAGCAGCAACAGCGGGGTAGAGGAGAAAACTGAAGCTTTCTTT.

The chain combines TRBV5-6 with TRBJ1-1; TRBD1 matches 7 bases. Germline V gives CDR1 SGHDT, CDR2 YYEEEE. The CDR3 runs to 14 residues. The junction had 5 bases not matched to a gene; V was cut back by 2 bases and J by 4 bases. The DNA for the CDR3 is TGTGCCAGCAGCTTCGGACAGGAGACCACTGAAGCTTTCTTT. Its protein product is CASSFGQETTEAFF.

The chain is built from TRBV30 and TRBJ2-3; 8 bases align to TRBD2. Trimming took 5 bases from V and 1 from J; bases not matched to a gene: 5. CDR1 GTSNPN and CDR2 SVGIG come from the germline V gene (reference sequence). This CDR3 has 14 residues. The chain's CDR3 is CAWDSGSRTDTQYF. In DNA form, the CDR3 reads TGTGCCTGGGACAGCGGGAGTCGCACAGATACGCAGTATTTT.

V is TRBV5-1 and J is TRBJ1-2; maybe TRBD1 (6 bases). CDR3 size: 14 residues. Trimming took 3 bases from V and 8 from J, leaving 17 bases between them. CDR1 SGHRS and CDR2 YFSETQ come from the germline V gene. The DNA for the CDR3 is TGCGCCAGCAGCTCCGAAAGGGGGTCTCGAGGCTACACCTTC. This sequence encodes CASSSERGSRGYTF.

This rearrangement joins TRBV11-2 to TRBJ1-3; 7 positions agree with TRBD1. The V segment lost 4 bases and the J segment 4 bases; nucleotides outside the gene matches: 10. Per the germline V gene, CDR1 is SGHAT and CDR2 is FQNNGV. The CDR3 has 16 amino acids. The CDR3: CASSWPTGVAGNTIYF. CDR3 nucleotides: TGTGCCAGCAGCTGGCCAACAGGGGTTGCAGGAAACACCATATATTTT.

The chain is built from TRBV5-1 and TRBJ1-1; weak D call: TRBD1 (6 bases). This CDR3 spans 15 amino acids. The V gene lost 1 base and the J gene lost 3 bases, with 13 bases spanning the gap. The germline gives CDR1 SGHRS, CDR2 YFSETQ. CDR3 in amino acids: CASSLSRQAHTEAFF. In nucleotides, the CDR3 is TGCGCCAGCAGCTTGTCTCGACAGGCGCACACTGAAGCTTTCTTT.

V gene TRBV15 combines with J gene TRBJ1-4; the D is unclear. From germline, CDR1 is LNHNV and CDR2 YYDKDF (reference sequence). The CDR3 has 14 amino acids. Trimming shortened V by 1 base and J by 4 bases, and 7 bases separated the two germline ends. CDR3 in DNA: TGTGCCACCAGCAGAGTTGTGAGTAATGAAAAACTGTTTTTT. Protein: CATSRVVSNEKLFF.

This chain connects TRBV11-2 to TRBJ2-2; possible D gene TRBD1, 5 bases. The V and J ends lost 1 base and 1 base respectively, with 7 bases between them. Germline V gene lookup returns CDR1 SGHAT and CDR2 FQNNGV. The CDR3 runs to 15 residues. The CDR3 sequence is CASSLGQGNTGELFF. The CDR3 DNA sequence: TGTGCCAGCAGCTTAGGTCAGGGGAACACCGGGGAGCTGTTTTTT.

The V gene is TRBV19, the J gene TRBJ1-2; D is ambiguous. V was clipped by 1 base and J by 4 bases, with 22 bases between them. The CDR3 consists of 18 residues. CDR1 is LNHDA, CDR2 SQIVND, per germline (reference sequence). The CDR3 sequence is CASSIVGREGREGYGYTF. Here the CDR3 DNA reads TGTGCCAGTAGTATAGTTGGAAGAGAGGGAAGAGAAGGCTATGGCTACACCTTC.

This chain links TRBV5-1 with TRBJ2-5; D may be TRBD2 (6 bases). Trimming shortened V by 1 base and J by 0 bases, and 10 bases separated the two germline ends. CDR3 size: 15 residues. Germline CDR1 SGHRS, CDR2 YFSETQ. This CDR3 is CASSLRGVNQETQYF. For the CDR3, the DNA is TGCGCCAGCAGCTTGCGCGGGGTGAACCAAGAGACCCAGTACTTC.

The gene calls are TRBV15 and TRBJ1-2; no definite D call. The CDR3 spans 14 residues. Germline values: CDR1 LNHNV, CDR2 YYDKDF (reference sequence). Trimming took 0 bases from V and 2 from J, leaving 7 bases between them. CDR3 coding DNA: TGTGCCACCAGCAGAGAAGGACTGAACTATGGCTACACCTTC. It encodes CATSREGLNYGYTF.

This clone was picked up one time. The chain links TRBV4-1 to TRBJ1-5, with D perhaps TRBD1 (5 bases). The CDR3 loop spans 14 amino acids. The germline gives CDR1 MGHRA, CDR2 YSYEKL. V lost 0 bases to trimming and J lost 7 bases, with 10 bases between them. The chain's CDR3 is CASSQDPGYQPQHF. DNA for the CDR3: TGCGCCAGCAGCCAAGATCCAGGGTACCAGCCCCAGCATTTT.

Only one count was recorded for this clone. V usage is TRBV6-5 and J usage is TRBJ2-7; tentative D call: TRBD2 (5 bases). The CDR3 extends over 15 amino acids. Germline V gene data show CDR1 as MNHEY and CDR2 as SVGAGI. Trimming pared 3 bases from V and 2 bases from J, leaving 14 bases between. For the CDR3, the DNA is TGTGCCAGCAGTTATCCGGGCAGAGGGACCTACGAGCAGTACTTC. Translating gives CASSYPGRGTYEQYF.

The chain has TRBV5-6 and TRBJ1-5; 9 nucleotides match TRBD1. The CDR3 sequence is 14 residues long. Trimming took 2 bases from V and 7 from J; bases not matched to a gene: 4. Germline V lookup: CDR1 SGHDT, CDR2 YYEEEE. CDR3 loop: CASSFMTGGQPQHF. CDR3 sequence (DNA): TGTGCCAGCAGCTTCATGACAGGGGGACAGCCCCAGCATTTT.

CDR3 loop: CASSLGGRARDTQYF. CDR3 in DNA: TGCGCCAGCAGCTTGGGCGGGAGGGCCCGAGATACGCAGTATTTT. The chain recombines TRBV5-1 with TRBJ2-3; 9 positions match TRBD2. Losses at the gene ends were 0 bases for V and 5 bases for J; bases not matched to a gene: 4. Germline V gene sequence: CDR1 SGHRS, CDR2 YFSETQ. The length of the CDR3 is 15 residues. The full variable domain, rest sourced from reference TRBV5-1 and TRBJ2-3, is KAGVTQTPRYLIKTRGQQVTLSCSPISGHRSVSWYQQTPGQGLQFLFEYFSETQRNKGNFPGRFSGRQFSNSRSEMNVSTLELGDSALYLCASSLGGRARDTQYFGPGTRLTVL.

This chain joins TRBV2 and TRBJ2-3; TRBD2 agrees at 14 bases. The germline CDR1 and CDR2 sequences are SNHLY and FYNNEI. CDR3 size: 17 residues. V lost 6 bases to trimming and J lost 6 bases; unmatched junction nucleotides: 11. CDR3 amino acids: CASSGLAGGHVVDTQYF. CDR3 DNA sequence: TGTGCCAGCAGCGGACTAGCGGGAGGCCATGTCGTGGATACGCAGTATTTT.

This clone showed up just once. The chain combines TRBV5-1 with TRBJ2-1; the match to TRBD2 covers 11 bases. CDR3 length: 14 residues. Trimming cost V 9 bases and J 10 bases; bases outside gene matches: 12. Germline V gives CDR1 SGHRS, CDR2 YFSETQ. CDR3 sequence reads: CATGPTSGDTEQFF. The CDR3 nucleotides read TGCGCCACCGGTCCGACTAGCGGGGATACGGAGCAGTTCTTC.